A single T cell receptor (beta chain) is shown here with its context. Its binding antigen is unknown. Base qualities are not at hand, and no much larger clone is one base apart. Receptor libraries were prepared by the immunoSEQ multiplex PCR assay. TCRdb limited this immuneACCESS table to in-frame rearrangements with V and J called. A share of clones is missing; checked studies link under half to unresolved V genes, and the rest is unexplained. The sample yields roughly 80,000 clones; around 81% were counted once. Clones ranked in the top ten supply under 4.5% of the sample. In this study, focal radiation therapy paired with CTLA-4 blockade (ipilimumab) was tested in patients who had chemo-refractory metastatic non-small-cell lung cancer. These data are taken from a study of radiotherapy plus CTLA-4 blockade in lung cancer (dated by TCRdb to the late 2010s). A note on the overall study: Among the enrolled patients, under 20% had an objective response, and 31% reached disease control.

Taken from the germline V gene (reference sequence), the CDR1 and CDR2 loops are SGHNT and YYREEE. The CDR3 starts with the cysteine, ends with the phenylalanine, and has 15 residues. The retained sequence is limited to the CDR3, 45 bases, with the frame set at the first base. V is reduced by 0 bases and J by 5 bases, leaving a spacing of 9 bases between them. Beyond this particular receptor, the publication reports: The strongest predictors of response, as reported, were early dynamic changes in blood T cell clones along with a rise in serum interferon-beta after radiation. After treatment with radiotherapy and ipilimumab, TCR clones that originated in tumors expanded in peripheral blood.

The receptor was derived from a human donor with non-small cell lung cancer who had a partial response to radiotherapy plus ipilimumab. Some clones in this sample may be carry-over from other donors' samples. Source: peripheral blood, taken from a patient treated with radiotherapy plus ipilimumab. The chain was built from TRBV5-4 and TRBJ1-6; TRBD1 is a possible D gene, resting on 5 matching bases. The nucleotides read TGTGCCAGCAGCTTGGCCCCAGGGAATAATTCACCCCTCCACTTT. Translation gives CASSLAPGNNSPLHF.